Listed below are T cell receptor beta chains from one sample, sequenced in a study of CD8 T cells in acute hepatitis C reinfection. TCRdb's table, derived via immunoSEQ multiplex PCR, lists solely in-frame clones and lacks some. This table has 30,000 to 45,000 clones, 80% to 90% appearing once. What was sequenced was naive CD8+ T cells from PBMCs. Receptor source: a young woman who spontaneously cleared hepatitis C infection. CDR3s include the opening cysteine and the closing phenylalanine or tryptophan. The order of the fields is V gene, J gene, D gene, clone size, CDR3 DNA, CDR3 protein. The D gene is left open where the match is weak. Clone size appears in some rows only: once, few, many, or a class for an expanded clone.

v_gene: TRBV6-1
j_gene: TRBJ1-4
d_gene: -
abundance: -
CDR3nt: TGTGCCAGCGAGGGTAATGAAAAACTGTTTTTT
CDR3aa: CASEGNEKLFF

v_gene: TRBV7-9
j_gene: TRBJ2-5
d_gene: TRBD2
abundance: -
CDR3nt: TGTGCCAGCAGCTTTAGCGGGAGTCGGGGAGAGACCCAGTACTTC
CDR3aa: CASSFSGSRGETQYF

v_gene: TRBV9
j_gene: TRBJ2-1
d_gene: -
abundance: -
CDR3nt: TGTGCCAGCAGCGTAGAAGGCTACCCGAGCTCCTACAATGAGCAGTTCTTC
CDR3aa: CASSVEGYPSSYNEQFF

v_gene: TRBV7-9
j_gene: TRBJ1-3
d_gene: -
abundance: -
CDR3nt: TGTGCCAGCAGCCCAGTCGGGGGTGGAGGAAACACCATATATTTT
CDR3aa: CASSPVGGGGNTIYF

v_gene: TRBV7-8
j_gene: TRBJ2-1
d_gene: -
abundance: few
CDR3nt: TGTGCCAGCAGCTTCGACAGCGAGCAGTTCTTC
CDR3aa: CASSFDSEQFF

v_gene: TRBV10-3
j_gene: TRBJ2-7
d_gene: -
abundance: -
CDR3nt: TGTGCCATCAGTAAGTGGGGGTTTGACAACCTTATTCGCTCCTACGAGCAGTACTTC
CDR3aa: CAISKWGFDNLIRSYEQYF

v_gene: TRBV25-1
j_gene: TRBJ1-1
d_gene: -
abundance: -
CDR3nt: TGTGCCAGCAGTGAATATTTCACTGAAGCTTTCTTT
CDR3aa: CASSEYFTEAFF

v_gene: TRBV7-6
j_gene: TRBJ1-6
d_gene: TRBD1
abundance: -
CDR3nt: TGTGCCAGCAGCGCGTCTACAGGGGGAATATCACCCCTCCACTTT
CDR3aa: CASSASTGGISPLHF

v_gene: TRBV19
j_gene: TRBJ1-2
d_gene: TRBD1
abundance: -
CDR3nt: TGTGCCAGTAAAAAGTCTGGACAGGGGGTATATGGCTACACCTTC
CDR3aa: CASKKSGQGVYGYTF

v_gene: TRBV7-9
j_gene: TRBJ1-3
d_gene: -
abundance: -
CDR3nt: TGTGCCAGCAGCTTAGCGGGGGCTGAGAACACCATATATTTT
CDR3aa: CASSLAGAENTIYF

v_gene: TRBV19
j_gene: TRBJ2-2
d_gene: -
abundance: -
CDR3nt: TGTGCCAGTAGTATAGACCAACTAAGTCTCCCCGGGGAGCTGTTTTTT
CDR3aa: CASSIDQLSLPGELFF

v_gene: TRBV19
j_gene: TRBJ2-2
d_gene: -
abundance: few
CDR3nt: TGTGCCAGTAGTACCCTCGGGATGGAGCTGTTTTTT
CDR3aa: CASSTLGMELFF

v_gene: TRBV4-1
j_gene: TRBJ2-3
d_gene: TRBD2
abundance: -
CDR3nt: TGCGCCAGCAGCCGAACGGGACTAGCGGGGAGCACAGATACGCAGTATTTT
CDR3aa: CASSRTGLAGSTDTQYF

v_gene: TRBV27
j_gene: TRBJ1-3
d_gene: -
abundance: few
CDR3nt: TGTGCCAGCAGTTCCCGGTACTCTGGAAACACCATATATTTT
CDR3aa: CASSSRYSGNTIYF

v_gene: TRBV4-1
j_gene: TRBJ2-1
d_gene: TRBD1
abundance: -
CDR3nt: TGCGCCAGCAGCAAAAGGACAGGGAATGAGCAGTTCTTC
CDR3aa: CASSKRTGNEQFF

v_gene: TRBV5-5
j_gene: TRBJ2-7
d_gene: TRBD2
abundance: -
CDR3nt: TGTGCCAGCACCTGGGGGGGAGTCTACGAGCAGTACTTC
CDR3aa: CASTWGGVYEQYF

v_gene: TRBV27
j_gene: TRBJ2-1
d_gene: TRBD2
abundance: -
CDR3nt: TGTGCCAGCAGGTCGTACGACAACGGGAGGTCGGTTTACAATGAGCAGTTCTTC
CDR3aa: CASRSYDNGRSVYNEQFF

v_gene: TRBV29-1
j_gene: TRBJ2-1
d_gene: TRBD2
abundance: once
CDR3nt: TGCAGCGTCAAAGGGAGCGGGAGGACATCGGACAATGAGCAGTTCTTC
CDR3aa: CSVKGSGRTSDNEQFF

v_gene: TRBV21-1
j_gene: TRBJ2-7
d_gene: -
abundance: -
CDR3nt: TGTGCCAGCAGCAAAGCGCAGCGGCCGGGGCCTCTCGAGCAGTACTTC
CDR3aa: CASSKAQRPGPLEQYF

v_gene: TRBV19
j_gene: TRBJ2-5
d_gene: TRBD2
abundance: -
CDR3nt: TGTGCCAGTACCCCTAGCGGGAAACAAGAGACCCAGTACTTC
CDR3aa: CASTPSGKQETQYF

v_gene: TRBV18
j_gene: TRBJ2-7
d_gene: -
abundance: -
CDR3nt: TGTGCCAGCTCACCGGGACGGGGGCCCTACGAGCAGTACTTC
CDR3aa: CASSPGRGPYEQYF

v_gene: TRBV5-4
j_gene: TRBJ2-1
d_gene: TRBD2
abundance: -
CDR3nt: TGTGCCAGCAGAGCAGCTAGCGGGAATACCAATGAGCAGTTCTTC
CDR3aa: CASRAASGNTNEQFF

v_gene: TRBV19
j_gene: TRBJ2-1
d_gene: -
abundance: -
CDR3nt: TGTGCCAGTAGCGACGAAGGGAACACGCTATACTTACCCAGCTCCTACAATGAGCAGTTCTTC
CDR3aa: CASSDEGNTLYLPSSYNEQFF

v_gene: TRBV19
j_gene: TRBJ2-3
d_gene: TRBD2
abundance: -
CDR3nt: TGTGCCAGTAGTATTAGCGGGAGTACGACAGATACGCAGTATTTT
CDR3aa: CASSISGSTTDTQYF

v_gene: TRBV6-5
j_gene: TRBJ2-1
d_gene: -
abundance: -
CDR3nt: TGTGCCACCCGGGACGGCGTTAACAATGAGCAGTTCTTC
CDR3aa: CATRDGVNNEQFF

v_gene: TRBV27
j_gene: TRBJ2-7
d_gene: -
abundance: -
CDR3nt: TGTGCCAGCAGGGAGGATGGTATCTCCTACGAGCAGTACTTC
CDR3aa: CASREDGISYEQYF

v_gene: TRBV27
j_gene: TRBJ2-7
d_gene: TRBD1
abundance: -
CDR3nt: TGTGCCAGCAGCCTAGGGACAGGGGGGGACTACGAGCAGTACTTC
CDR3aa: CASSLGTGGDYEQYF

v_gene: TRBV7-3
j_gene: TRBJ2-1
d_gene: -
abundance: -
CDR3nt: TGTGCCAGCAGCTTAAACGTCGGGGAGTGTAAGTTCTTC
CDR3aa: CASSLNVGECKFF

v_gene: TRBV5-1
j_gene: TRBJ2-1
d_gene: -
abundance: -
CDR3nt: TGCGCCAGCAGCGAGGGAGTAGGTCTGGATGAGCAGTTCTTC
CDR3aa: CASSEGVGLDEQFF

v_gene: TRBV2
j_gene: TRBJ1-3
d_gene: -
abundance: few
CDR3nt: TGTGCCAGCACTCGACAGGGAAACACCATATATTTT
CDR3aa: CASTRQGNTIYF

v_gene: TRBV7-9
j_gene: TRBJ1-2
d_gene: -
abundance: -
CDR3nt: TGTGCCAGCAGCTTCACTCAGGGGAGGGATGGCTACACCTTC
CDR3aa: CASSFTQGRDGYTF

v_gene: TRBV4-2
j_gene: TRBJ1-1
d_gene: -
abundance: -
CDR3nt: TGTGCCAGCAGCCCTGACACGGTCGAAGCTTTCTTT
CDR3aa: CASSPDTVEAFF

v_gene: TRBV7-3
j_gene: TRBJ2-3
d_gene: -
abundance: -
CDR3nt: TGTGCCAGCCAGCTTAGCGGTATATCCTCAGATACGCAGTATTTT
CDR3aa: CASQLSGISSDTQYF

v_gene: TRBV5-6
j_gene: TRBJ2-7
d_gene: -
abundance: -
CDR3nt: TGTGCCAGCAGCTGGGAGCCGGGACCAGCATTCGAGCAGTACTTC
CDR3aa: CASSWEPGPAFEQYF

v_gene: TRBV11-2
j_gene: TRBJ2-7
d_gene: TRBD1
abundance: -
CDR3nt: TGTGCCAGCAGCACGGGACAGGGTACGGGGCAGTACTTC
CDR3aa: CASSTGQGTGQYF

v_gene: TRBV6-5
j_gene: TRBJ2-7
d_gene: -
abundance: -
CDR3nt: TGTGCCAGCAGTTACGCGATGGGGACCTTATCCTACGAGCAGTGCTTC
CDR3aa: CASSYAMGTLSYEQCF

v_gene: TRBV20-1
j_gene: TRBJ2-5
d_gene: -
abundance: -
CDR3nt: TGCAGTGCTCCCGGGGAGACCCAGTACTTC
CDR3aa: CSAPGETQYF

v_gene: TRBV13
j_gene: TRBJ1-5
d_gene: TRBD1
abundance: -
CDR3nt: TGTGCCAGCAGCATAAGACAGGGGAATCAGCCCCAGCATTTT
CDR3aa: CASSIRQGNQPQHF

v_gene: TRBV19
j_gene: TRBJ2-1
d_gene: -
abundance: once
CDR3nt: TGTGCCAGTAGTATTTTGGCGGACCTTTACAATGAGCAGTTCTTC
CDR3aa: CASSILADLYNEQFF

v_gene: TRBV9
j_gene: TRBJ2-2
d_gene: -
abundance: -
CDR3nt: TGTGCCAGCAGCGTACGCGATACAAGGAACACCGGGGAGCTGTTTTTT
CDR3aa: CASSVRDTRNTGELFF

v_gene: TRBV27
j_gene: TRBJ1-1
d_gene: -
abundance: -
CDR3nt: TGTGCCAGCAGTTTGCTACAGGTGGGCACTGAAGCTTTCTTT
CDR3aa: CASSLLQVGTEAFF

v_gene: TRBV7-9
j_gene: TRBJ2-7
d_gene: -
abundance: -
CDR3nt: TGTGCCAGCAGCTCCCGGGACGTAAAATCCTACGAGCAGTACTTC
CDR3aa: CASSSRDVKSYEQYF

v_gene: TRBV5-4
j_gene: TRBJ2-7
d_gene: TRBD1
abundance: -
CDR3nt: TGTGCCAGCAGCGAAATTACCGGGACAGTGGACGAGCAGTACTTC
CDR3aa: CASSEITGTVDEQYF

v_gene: TRBV15
j_gene: TRBJ2-7
d_gene: -
abundance: -
CDR3nt: TGTGCCACCAGCAGACTCTTTGGGGAAGCCTACGAGCAGTACTTC
CDR3aa: CATSRLFGEAYEQYF

v_gene: TRBV18
j_gene: TRBJ2-5
d_gene: -
abundance: -
CDR3nt: TGTGCCAGCTCATCAGGGGAAGGGACCCAGTACTTC
CDR3aa: CASSSGEGTQYF

v_gene: TRBV29-1
j_gene: TRBJ2-7
d_gene: -
abundance: -
CDR3nt: TGCAGCGTTGTGCCGCCGGGGGCGTCCCACGAGCAGTACTTC
CDR3aa: CSVVPPGASHEQYF

v_gene: TRBV7-6
j_gene: TRBJ1-1
d_gene: -
abundance: once
CDR3nt: TGTGCCAGCAGCTTAGACCCCATTCGGTGGACTGAAGCTTTCTTT
CDR3aa: CASSLDPIRWTEAFF

v_gene: TRBV27
j_gene: TRBJ2-5
d_gene: TRBD1
abundance: -
CDR3nt: TGTGCCAGCAGTTTTACACAGGGGGCTTCGGAGACCCAGTACTTC
CDR3aa: CASSFTQGASETQYF

v_gene: TRBV4-1
j_gene: TRBJ2-7
d_gene: -
abundance: -
CDR3nt: TGCGCCAGCAGCCAAGATCGGGAAGAGGGATGGGAGGAGCAGTACTTC
CDR3aa: CASSQDREEGWEEQYF

v_gene: TRBV13
j_gene: TRBJ2-3
d_gene: TRBD2
abundance: -
CDR3nt: TGTGCCAGCAGCTTAGAGGGACTAGCGGGAGATGGTCCAGATACGCAGTATTTT
CDR3aa: CASSLEGLAGDGPDTQYF

v_gene: TRBV6-5
j_gene: TRBJ1-1
d_gene: TRBD1
abundance: -
CDR3nt: TGTGCCAGCAGGGATACAGGGGGGAAAACTGAAGCTTTCTTT
CDR3aa: CASRDTGGKTEAFF